These 17 T cell receptor beta chains were all obtained from the same sample, sequenced in a study of neurological immune-mediated disorders. TCRdb reprocessed the 5' RACE reads via MiXCR and lists one record per CDR3 protein. Here the sample spans approximately 86,000 distinct CDR3 sequences, 2% to 3% being singletons. Sequenced sample: PBMCs. Receptors originate from a woman younger than 45 with multiple sclerosis.

Ten or more counts support this clonotype. One end of the junction fails to match germline, which may point to a read error. The chain recombines TRBV7-7 with TRBJ2-1, with 8 bases identical to TRBD2. The V gene's germline CDR1 is SSHAT and CDR2 FNYEAQ (reference sequence). This CDR3 region has 17 residues. CDR3 sequence (DNA): TGTGCTAGCAGCTTAGGCGTCGGGGGGGCGTCCTACAATGAGCAGTTCTTC. This gives the protein CASSLGVGGASYNEQFF.

This clonotype was seen repeatedly, ten times or more. This chain uses TRBV29-1 with TRBJ2-5; D is possibly TRBD1 (5 bases). The V gene lost 5 bases and the J gene lost 1 base, with 14 bases spanning the gap. Germline values: CDR1 SQVTM, CDR2 ANQGSEA. This CDR3 comprises 14 residues. CDR3 amino acids: CSVSLQTAQETQYF. As DNA, the CDR3 is TGCAGCGTTTCCCTACAGACAGCCCAAGAGACCCAGTACTTC.

This clonotype came up many times. The chain couples TRBV7-2 to TRBJ2-5; TRBD2 matches 14 bases. This CDR3 spans 16 amino acids. Per germline, CDR1 SGHTA and CDR2 FQGNSA. V lost 5 bases, J lost 4 bases, and 6 bases stayed unmatched. CDR3 sequence (DNA): TGTGCCAGCAGCAAACCCGGACTAGCGGGAGGAGAGACCCAGTACTTC. This codes for CASSKPGLAGGETQYF.

This clonotype was seen ten or more times. CDR3: CASSLDSGTRWGNEQFF. The CDR3 DNA reads as TGTGCCAGCAGCTTAGACTCCGGGACTCGATGGGGGAATGAGCAGTTCTTC. The V gene is TRBV7-9, the J gene TRBJ2-1, with D maybe TRBD2 (6 bases). The CDR3 covers 17 residues. CDR1 is SEHNR and CDR2 is FQNEAQ in the germline V gene (reference sequence). Trimming left V 1 base short and J 7 bases short, with 20 bases between.

This clonotype was detected ten times or more. V usage is TRBV5-4 and J usage is TRBJ2-1, with 8 bases that match TRBD2. The CDR3 sequence is 14 residues long. Losses at the gene ends were 4 bases for V and 4 bases for J; bases not matched to a gene: 4. Germline V gene data show CDR1 as SGHNT and CDR2 as YYREEE (reference sequence). As DNA, the CDR3 is TGTGCCAGCAGCCCGGGGGGGGTATACAATGAGCAGTTCTTC. Amino acids: CASSPGGVYNEQFF.

The sample holds many counts of this clonotype. The chain uses TRBV7-8 and TRBJ2-1; maybe TRBD2 (6 bases). Trimming cost V 5 bases and J 0 bases, with 20 bases left between them. In germline, CDR1 is SGHVS, CDR2 FQNEAQ. The CDR3 totals 18 residues. The CDR3 is CASSARIGYGSSYNEQFF. The CDR3 nucleotides are TGTGCCAGCAGCGCGAGAATTGGGTACGGGAGCTCCTACAATGAGCAGTTCTTC.

This clonotype has a count of ten or more. Because the CDR3 is missing its conserved closing phenylalanine or tryptophan, this is likely a read error. No DNA is shown, since the ends of the CDR3 on it are uncertain; the CDR3 is the one TCRdb lists. The chain employs TRBV7-9 and TRBJ2-1; the table's D call TRBD2 went unverified against the DNA. Germline V gene data show CDR1 as SEHNR and CDR2 as FQNEAQ (reference sequence). Inclusive of both ends, the CDR3 amounts to 12 amino acids. CDR3 sequence: CASSSLAYASVI.

Ten or more counts support this clonotype. The rearrangement uses TRBV14 and TRBJ1-5; D gene unclear. Germline V gives CDR1 SGHDN, CDR2 FVKESK. The CDR3 covers 11 residues. The germline V and J ends were trimmed by 1 base and 9 bases, with 4 bases remaining between them. The CDR3 reads CASSQAGPQHF. CDR3 nucleotide sequence: TGTGCCAGCAGCCAAGCGGGGCCCCAGCATTTT.

Many counts were recorded for this clonotype. This sequence joins TRBV5-1 and TRBJ1-2; a weak D match, TRBD1 (5 bases). CDR3 length: 16 residues. Germline CDR1 reads SGHRS; CDR2 reads YFSETQ. Trimming cost V 0 bases and J 4 bases, with 16 bases left between them. The CDR3 sequence: CASSLADGAQGYGYTF. CDR3 bases: TGCGCCAGCAGCTTGGCGGACGGGGCGCAAGGCTATGGCTACACCTTC.

This clonotype was seen repeatedly, ten times or more. For the CDR3, the DNA is TGCGCCAGCAGCATAGGACTGGCGAACACTGAAGCTTTCTTT. Amino acids: CASSIGLANTEAFF. This chain uses TRBV5-1 with TRBJ1-1; D not certain. This CDR3 is 14 amino acids long. Germline values: CDR1 SGHRS, CDR2 YFSETQ. V lost 4 bases to trimming and J lost 1 base, with 11 bases between them.

This clonotype was seen ten or more times. V usage is TRBV5-1 and J usage is TRBJ2-2; 9 nucleotides agree with TRBD2. Germline CDR1 SGHRS, CDR2 YFSETQ. V was clipped by 2 bases and J by 0 bases; unmatched bases: 8. The CDR3 has 18 amino acids. In nucleotides, the CDR3 is TGCGCCAGCAGCTTAGACTTCTTAGCGGGGGCGAACACCGGGGAGCTGTTTTTT. Amino acid sequence: CASSLDFLAGANTGELFF.

This clonotype was counted ten times or more. This chain joins TRBV12-3 or TRBV12-4 and TRBJ1-3, with D unclear. The CDR3 is 14 amino acids. Between the trimmed V and J ends, which lost 4 bases and 1 base, there was a span of 8 bases. The CDR3 region is CASSWTASGNTIYF. CDR3 DNA sequence: TGTGCCAGCAGTTGGACGGCGTCTGGAAACACCATATATTTT.

This clonotype was picked up many times. This rearrangement joins TRBV5-1 to TRBJ1-1, with D unresolved. Germline loops: CDR1 SGHRS, CDR2 YFSETQ. V dropped 0 bases and J dropped 3 bases, with 0 bases sitting between them. CDR3 length equals 11 residues. This chain's CDR3 is CASSLDTEAFF. CDR3 sequence (DNA): TGCGCCAGCAGCTTGGACACTGAAGCTTTCTTT.

The table lists this clonotype with many counts. The chain uses TRBV21-1 and TRBJ2-1; the table's D call, TRBD1, has no DNA check behind it. TRBV21-1 is given as a pseudogene. The CDR3 totals 13 residues. The CDR3 DNA is TGTGCCAGCAGCACCAGACAGGGGTCTGAGCAGTTCTTC. It specifies CASSTRQGSEQFF.

This clonotype appeared a few times. Since a much larger clone is just one base distant, this may be a read error. This rearrangement joins TRBV10-3 to TRBJ1-6, with D maybe TRBD1 (5 bases). This CDR3 comprises 14 residues. Germline V gene data show CDR1 as ENHRY and CDR2 as SYGVKD. CDR3 residues: CAISDRGSNSHLHF. The CDR3 DNA is TGTGCCATCAGTGATCGGGGCAGTAATTCACACCTCCACTTT.

The chain uses TRBV11-2 and TRBJ2-1; D gene uncertain. Germline CDR1 and CDR2: SGHAT and FQNNGV. V lost 4 bases and J lost 4, with 11 bases in between. The CDR3 sequence is 14 residues long. CDR3 DNA: TGTGCCAGCAGCTCCCCCCCGAGGTACAATGAGCAGTTCTTC. It is translated as CASSSPPRYNEQFF.

In this sample, this clonotype turned up many times. V gene TRBV10-3 combines with J gene TRBJ2-2; possibly TRBD2 for D (7 bases). The CDR3 consists of 16 residues. The germline V and J ends were trimmed by 4 bases and 0 bases, with 12 bases remaining between them. Per the germline V gene, CDR1 is ENHRY and CDR2 is SYGVKD. This chain's CDR3 is CAISAGGHTNTGELFF. In nucleotides, the CDR3 is TGTGCCATCAGTGCGGGGGGACATACGAACACCGGGGAGCTGTTTTTT.